A selection of T cell receptor beta chains follows, all from one sample in a study of beta chain features in type 1 diabetes. Clones were read by immunoSEQ multiplex PCR, and TCRdb kept only the in-frame ones, dropping some. The sample yields some 150,000 clones, under 60% seen once. Specimen: Tregs from blood. The receptors derive from a man between 18 and 29 years old in good health. CDR3s include the opening cysteine and the closing phenylalanine or tryptophan. The order of the fields is V gene, J gene, clone size, D gene, CDR3 DNA, CDR3 protein. The D gene is left open where the match is weak. The size entry is marked missing in some rows and otherwise reads once, few, many or a size class.

>TRBV18|TRBJ1-1|NA|NA
TGTGCCAGCTCACTAAGATCCAGGGCGATGAACACTGAAGCTTTCTTT
CASSLRSRAMNTEAFF
>TRBV6-6|TRBJ2-7|NA|NA
TGTGCCAGCAGTCGGGACAAGTCTCCCTACGAGCAGTACTTC
CASSRDKSPYEQYF
>TRBV7-3|TRBJ2-1|NA|NA
TGTGCCAGCAGTTTAGACACCTACAATGAGCAGTTCTTC
CASSLDTYNEQFF
>TRBV27|TRBJ2-7|NA|TRBD2
TGTGCCAGCGGGCGGGGGGTCTACGAGCAGTACTTC
CASGRGVYEQYF
>TRBV5-4|TRBJ1-5|NA|NA
TGTGCCAGCAGCCCTCGGTCCCATAACAATCAGCCCCAGCATTTT
CASSPRSHNNQPQHF
>TRBV18|TRBJ2-7|NA|NA
TGTGCCAGCTCACCATCGGGTCAGAACTACGAGCAGTACTTC
CASSPSGQNYEQYF
>TRBV29-1|TRBJ2-1|NA|NA
TGCAGCGTTGAAGAAGTGGGGGAGGCCTACAATGAGCAGTTCTTC
CSVEEVGEAYNEQFF
>TRBV30|TRBJ1-4|few|NA
TGTGCCTGGAGTGCAGTTGCAACTAATGAAAAACTGTTTTTT
CAWSAVATNEKLFF
>TRBV10-3|TRBJ2-1|NA|TRBD1
TGTGCCATCAGAACGGGACAGGGATTTGAGCAGTTCTTC
CAIRTGQGFEQFF
>TRBV7-2|TRBJ1-1|NA|NA
TGTGCCAGCAGCCATAGGACAGACGGGGCTGAAGCTTTCTTT
CASSHRTDGAEAFF